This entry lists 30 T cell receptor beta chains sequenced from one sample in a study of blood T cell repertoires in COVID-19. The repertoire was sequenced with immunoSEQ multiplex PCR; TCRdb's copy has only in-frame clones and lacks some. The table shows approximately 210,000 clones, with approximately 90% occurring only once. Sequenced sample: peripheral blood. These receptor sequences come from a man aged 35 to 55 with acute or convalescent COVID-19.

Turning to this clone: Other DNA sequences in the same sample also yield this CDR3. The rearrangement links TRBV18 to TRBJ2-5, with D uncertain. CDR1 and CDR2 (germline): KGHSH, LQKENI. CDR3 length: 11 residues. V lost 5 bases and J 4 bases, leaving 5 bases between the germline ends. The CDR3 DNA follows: TGTGCCAGCTCAGCCGGAGAGACCCAGTACTTC. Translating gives CASSAGETQYF.

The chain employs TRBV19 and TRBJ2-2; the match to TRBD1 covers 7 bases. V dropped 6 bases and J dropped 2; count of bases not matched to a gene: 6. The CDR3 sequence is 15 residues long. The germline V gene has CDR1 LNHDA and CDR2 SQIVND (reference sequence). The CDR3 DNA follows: TGTGCCAGTAGAAGGGGGCCGAGCAACACCGGGGAGCTGTTTTTT. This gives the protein CASRRGPSNTGELFF.

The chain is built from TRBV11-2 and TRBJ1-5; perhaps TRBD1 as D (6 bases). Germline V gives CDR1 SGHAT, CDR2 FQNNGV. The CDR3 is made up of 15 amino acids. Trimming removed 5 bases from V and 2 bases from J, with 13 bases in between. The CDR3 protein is CASSTQGIGNQPQHF. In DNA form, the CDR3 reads TGTGCCAGCAGCACCCAGGGGATTGGCAATCAGCCCCAGCATTTT.

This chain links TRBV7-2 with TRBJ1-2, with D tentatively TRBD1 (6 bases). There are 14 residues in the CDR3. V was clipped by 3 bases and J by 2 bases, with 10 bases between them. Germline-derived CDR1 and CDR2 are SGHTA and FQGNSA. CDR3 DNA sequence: TGTGCCAGCAGCTTCGCGGGGGGCAACTATGGCTACACCTTC. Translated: CASSFAGGNYGYTF.

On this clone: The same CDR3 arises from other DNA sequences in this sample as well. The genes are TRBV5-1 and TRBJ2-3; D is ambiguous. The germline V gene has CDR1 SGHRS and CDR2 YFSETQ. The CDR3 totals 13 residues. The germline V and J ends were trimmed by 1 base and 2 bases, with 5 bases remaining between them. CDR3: CASSLIDTDTQYF. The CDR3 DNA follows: TGCGCCAGCAGCTTGATAGACACAGATACGCAGTATTTT.

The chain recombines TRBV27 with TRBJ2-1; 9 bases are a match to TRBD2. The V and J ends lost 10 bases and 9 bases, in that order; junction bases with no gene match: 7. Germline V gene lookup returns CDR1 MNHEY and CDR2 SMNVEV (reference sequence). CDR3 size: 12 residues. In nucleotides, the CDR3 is TGTGCCACCCGGGGTAGCGGGAGTGAGCAGTTCTTC. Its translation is CATRGSGSEQFF.

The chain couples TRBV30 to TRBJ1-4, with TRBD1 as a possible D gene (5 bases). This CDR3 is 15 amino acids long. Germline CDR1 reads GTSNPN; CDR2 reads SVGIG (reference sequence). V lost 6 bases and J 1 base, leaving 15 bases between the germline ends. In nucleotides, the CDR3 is TGTGCCTGTCCCGGAGGGGACCGAACTAATGAAAAACTGTTTTTT. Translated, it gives CACPGGDRTNEKLFF. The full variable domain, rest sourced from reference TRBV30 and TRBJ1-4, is SQTIHQWPATLVQPVGSPLSLECTVEGTSNPNLYWYRQAAGRGLQLLFYSVGIGQISSEVPQNLSASRPQDRQFILSSKKLLLSDSGFYLCACPGGDRTNEKLFFGSGTQLSVL.

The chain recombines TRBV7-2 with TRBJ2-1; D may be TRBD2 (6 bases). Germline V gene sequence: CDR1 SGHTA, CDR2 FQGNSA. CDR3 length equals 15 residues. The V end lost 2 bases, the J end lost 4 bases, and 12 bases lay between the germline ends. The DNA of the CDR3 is TGTGCCAGCAGCTTAATCGCTAGCGTATACAATGAGCAGTTCTTC. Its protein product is CASSLIASVYNEQFF.

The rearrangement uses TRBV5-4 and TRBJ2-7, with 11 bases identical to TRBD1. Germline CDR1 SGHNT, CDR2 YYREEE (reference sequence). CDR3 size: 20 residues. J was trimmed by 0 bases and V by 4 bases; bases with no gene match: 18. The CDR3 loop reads CASSPQFPGQGVRSSYEQYF. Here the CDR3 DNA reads TGTGCCAGCAGCCCACAATTCCCGGGACAGGGGGTCCGAAGCTCCTACGAGCAGTACTTC.

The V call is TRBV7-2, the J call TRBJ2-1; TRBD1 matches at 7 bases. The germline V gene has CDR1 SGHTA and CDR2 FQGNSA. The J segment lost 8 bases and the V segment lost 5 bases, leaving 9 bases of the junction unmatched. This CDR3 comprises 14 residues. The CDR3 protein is CASSPGTARDEQFF. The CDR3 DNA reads TGTGCCAGCAGCCCCGGGACAGCTAGGGATGAGCAGTTCTTC.

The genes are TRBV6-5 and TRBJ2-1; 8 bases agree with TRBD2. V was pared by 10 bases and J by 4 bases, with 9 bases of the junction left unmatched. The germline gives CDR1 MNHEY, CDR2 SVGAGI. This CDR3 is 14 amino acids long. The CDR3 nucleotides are TGTGCCACCCAGTCAAGCGGGGGATACAATGAGCAGTTCTTC. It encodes CATQSSGGYNEQFF.

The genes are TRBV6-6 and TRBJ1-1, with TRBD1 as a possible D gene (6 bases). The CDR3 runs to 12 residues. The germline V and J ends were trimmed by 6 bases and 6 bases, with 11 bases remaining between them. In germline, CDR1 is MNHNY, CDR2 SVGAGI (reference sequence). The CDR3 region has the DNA TGTGCCAGCAGAAAGGACAGCCCTGAAGCTTTCTTT. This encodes CASRKDSPEAFF.

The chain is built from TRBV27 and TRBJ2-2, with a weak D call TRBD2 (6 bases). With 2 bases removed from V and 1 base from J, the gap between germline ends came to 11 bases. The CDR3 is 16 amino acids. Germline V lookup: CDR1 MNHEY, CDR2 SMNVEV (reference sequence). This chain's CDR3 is CASSLPGLGNTGELFF. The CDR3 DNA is TGTGCCAGCAGTTTACCGGGACTTGGGAACACCGGGGAGCTGTTTTTT.

In DNA form, the CDR3 reads TGTGCCAGCAGTTTATCCCCCGGGACAGGTAGCACAGATACGCAGTATTTT. As protein: CASSLSPGTGSTDTQYF. The V and J genes are TRBV28 and TRBJ2-3; 8 positions match TRBD1. In germline, CDR1 is MDHEN, CDR2 SYDVKM. V dropped 1 base and J dropped 0; count of bases not matched to a gene: 6. The CDR3 consists of 17 residues.

The CDR3 protein is CASSSRQGANEKLFF. The DNA of the CDR3 is TGTGCCAGCAGTTCCCGACAGGGTGCTAATGAAAAACTGTTTTTT. The rearrangement uses TRBV7-2 and TRBJ1-4, with 7 bases fitting TRBD1. Losses at the gene ends were 6 bases for V and 3 bases for J; bases not matched to a gene: 7. CDR1 is SGHTA and CDR2 is FQGNSA in the germline V gene. CDR3 length: 15 residues.

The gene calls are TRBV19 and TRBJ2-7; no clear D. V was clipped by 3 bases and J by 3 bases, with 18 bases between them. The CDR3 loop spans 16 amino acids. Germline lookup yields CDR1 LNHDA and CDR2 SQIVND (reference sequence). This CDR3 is CASSISRTAFLYEQYF. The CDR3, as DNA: TGTGCCAGTAGTATTAGTCGCACAGCCTTTCTCTACGAGCAGTACTTC.

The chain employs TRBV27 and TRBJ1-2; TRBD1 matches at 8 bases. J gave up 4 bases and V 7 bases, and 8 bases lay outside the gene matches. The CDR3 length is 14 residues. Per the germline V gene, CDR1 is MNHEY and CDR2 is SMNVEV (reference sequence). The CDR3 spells CASTPGGSSYGYTF. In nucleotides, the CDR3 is TGTGCCAGCACTCCAGGGGGCAGTTCCTATGGCTACACCTTC.

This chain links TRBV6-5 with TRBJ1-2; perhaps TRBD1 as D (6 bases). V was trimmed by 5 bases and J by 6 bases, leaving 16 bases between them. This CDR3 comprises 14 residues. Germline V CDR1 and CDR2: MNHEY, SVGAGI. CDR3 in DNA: TGTGCCAGCAGTATAGAGACAGGCCGAGATGGCTACACCTTC. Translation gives CASSIETGRDGYTF.

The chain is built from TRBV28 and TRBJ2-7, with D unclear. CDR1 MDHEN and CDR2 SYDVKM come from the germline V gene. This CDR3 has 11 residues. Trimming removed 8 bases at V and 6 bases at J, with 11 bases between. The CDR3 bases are TGTGCCAGCGAGAGCCATGTCGAGCAGTACTTC. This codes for CASESHVEQYF.

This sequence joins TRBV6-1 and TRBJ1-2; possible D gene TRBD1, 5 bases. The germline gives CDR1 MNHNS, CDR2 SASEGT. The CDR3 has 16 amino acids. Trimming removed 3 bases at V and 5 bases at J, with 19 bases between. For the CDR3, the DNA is TGTGCCAGCAGTGATTACAGGCGCGCTTATCAGTATGGCTACACCTTC. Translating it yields CASSDYRRAYQYGYTF.

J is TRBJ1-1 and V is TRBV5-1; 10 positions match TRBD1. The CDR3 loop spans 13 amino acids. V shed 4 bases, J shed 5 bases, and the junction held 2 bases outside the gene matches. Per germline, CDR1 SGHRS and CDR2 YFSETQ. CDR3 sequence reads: CASSPDRGTEAFF. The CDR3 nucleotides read TGCGCCAGCAGCCCGGACAGGGGGACTGAAGCTTTCTTT.

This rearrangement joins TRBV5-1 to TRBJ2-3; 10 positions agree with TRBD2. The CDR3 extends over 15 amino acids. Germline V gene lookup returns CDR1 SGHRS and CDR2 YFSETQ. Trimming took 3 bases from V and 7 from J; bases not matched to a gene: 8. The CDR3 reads CASSYTSGEGYTQYF. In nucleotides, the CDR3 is TGCGCCAGCAGCTATACTAGCGGGGAGGGATATACGCAGTATTTT.

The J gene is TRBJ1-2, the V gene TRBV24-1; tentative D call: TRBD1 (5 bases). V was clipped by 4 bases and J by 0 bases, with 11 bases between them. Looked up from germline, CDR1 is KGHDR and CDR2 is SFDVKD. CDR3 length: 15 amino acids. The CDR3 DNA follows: TGTGCCACCAGTGACCAAAACAGGTCTAACTATGGCTACACCTTC. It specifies CATSDQNRSNYGYTF.

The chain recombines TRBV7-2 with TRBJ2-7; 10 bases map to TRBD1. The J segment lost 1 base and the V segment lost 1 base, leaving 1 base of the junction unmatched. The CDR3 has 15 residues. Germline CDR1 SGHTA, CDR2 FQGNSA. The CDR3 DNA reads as TGTGCCAGCAGCTTAGAGGACAGGGGGTCCTACGAGCAGTACTTC. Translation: CASSLEDRGSYEQYF.

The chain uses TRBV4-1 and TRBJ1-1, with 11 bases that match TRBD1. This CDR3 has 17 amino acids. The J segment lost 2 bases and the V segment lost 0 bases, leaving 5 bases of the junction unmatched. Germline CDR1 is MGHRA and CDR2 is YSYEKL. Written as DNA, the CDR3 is TGCGCCAGCAGCCAAGAGGACAGGGGGCAGGGAAACACTGAAGCTTTCTTT. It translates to CASSQEDRGQGNTEAFF.

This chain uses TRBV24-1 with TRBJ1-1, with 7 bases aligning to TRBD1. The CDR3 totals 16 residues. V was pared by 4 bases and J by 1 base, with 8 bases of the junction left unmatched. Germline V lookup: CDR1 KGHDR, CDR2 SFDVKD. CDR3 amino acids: CATSDPGDSWNTEAFF. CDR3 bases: TGTGCCACCAGTGACCCCGGGGACAGCTGGAACACTGAAGCTTTCTTT.

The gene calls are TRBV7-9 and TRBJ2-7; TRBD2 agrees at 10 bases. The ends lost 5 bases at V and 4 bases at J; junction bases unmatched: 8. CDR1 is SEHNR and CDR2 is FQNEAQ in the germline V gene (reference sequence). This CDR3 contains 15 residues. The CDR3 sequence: CASSLSGTSVYEQYF. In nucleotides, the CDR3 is TGTGCCAGCAGCCTTAGCGGGACTAGCGTGTACGAGCAGTACTTC.

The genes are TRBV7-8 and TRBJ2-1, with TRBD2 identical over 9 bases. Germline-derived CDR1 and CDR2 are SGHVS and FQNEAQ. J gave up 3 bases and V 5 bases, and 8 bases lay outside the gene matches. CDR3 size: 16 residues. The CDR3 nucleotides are TGTGCCAGCAGCGTCCTTAGCGGGAGCCTCTACAATGAGCAGTTCTTC. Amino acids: CASSVLSGSLYNEQFF. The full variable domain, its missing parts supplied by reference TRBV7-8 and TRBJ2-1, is GAGVSQSPRYKVAKRGQDVALRCDPISGHVSLFWYQQALGQGPEFLTYFQNEAQLDKSGLPSDRFFAERPEGSVSTLKIQRTQQEDSAVYLCASSVLSGSLYNEQFFGPGTRLTVL.

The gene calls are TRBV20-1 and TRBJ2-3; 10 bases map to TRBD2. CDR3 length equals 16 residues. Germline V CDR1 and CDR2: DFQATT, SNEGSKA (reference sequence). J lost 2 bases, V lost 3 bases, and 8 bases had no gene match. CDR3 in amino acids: CSASGLAGALTDTQYF. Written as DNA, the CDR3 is TGCAGTGCTAGTGGTCTAGCGGGGGCCCTCACAGATACGCAGTATTTT.

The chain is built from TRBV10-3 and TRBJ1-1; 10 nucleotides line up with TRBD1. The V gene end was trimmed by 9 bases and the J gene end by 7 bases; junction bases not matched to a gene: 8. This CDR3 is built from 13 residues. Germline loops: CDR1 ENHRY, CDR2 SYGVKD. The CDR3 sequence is CAMRPGTGDEAFF. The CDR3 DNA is TGTGCCATGAGACCCGGGACAGGGGATGAAGCTTTCTTT.